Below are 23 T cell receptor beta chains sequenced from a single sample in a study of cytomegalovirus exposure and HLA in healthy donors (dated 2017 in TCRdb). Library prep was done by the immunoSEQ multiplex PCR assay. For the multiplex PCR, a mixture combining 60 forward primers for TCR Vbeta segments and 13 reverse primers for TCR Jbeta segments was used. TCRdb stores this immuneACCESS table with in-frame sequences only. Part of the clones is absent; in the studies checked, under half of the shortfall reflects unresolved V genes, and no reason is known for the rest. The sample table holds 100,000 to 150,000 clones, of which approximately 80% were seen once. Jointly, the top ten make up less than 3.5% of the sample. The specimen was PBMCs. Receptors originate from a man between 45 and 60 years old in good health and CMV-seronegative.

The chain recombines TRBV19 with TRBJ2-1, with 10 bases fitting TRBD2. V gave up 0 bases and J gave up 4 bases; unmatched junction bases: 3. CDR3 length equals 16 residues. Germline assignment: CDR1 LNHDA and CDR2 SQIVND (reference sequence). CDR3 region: CASSIDSGGTYNEQFF. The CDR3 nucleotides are TGTGCCAGTAGTATAGATAGCGGGGGGACTTACAATGAGCAGTTCTTC. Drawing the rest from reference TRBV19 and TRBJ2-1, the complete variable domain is DGGITQSPKYLFRKEGQNVTLSCEQNLNHDAMYWYRQDPGQGLRLIYYSQIVNDFQKGDIAEGYSVSREKKESFPLTVTSAQKNPTAFYLCASSIDSGGTYNEQFFGPGTRLTVL.

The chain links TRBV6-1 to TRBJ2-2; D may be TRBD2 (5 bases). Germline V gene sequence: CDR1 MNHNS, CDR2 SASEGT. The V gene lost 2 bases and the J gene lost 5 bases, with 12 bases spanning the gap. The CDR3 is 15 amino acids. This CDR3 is CASSESGPRTGELFF. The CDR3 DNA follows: TGTGCCAGCAGTGAAAGCGGTCCAAGGACCGGGGAGCTGTTTTTT.

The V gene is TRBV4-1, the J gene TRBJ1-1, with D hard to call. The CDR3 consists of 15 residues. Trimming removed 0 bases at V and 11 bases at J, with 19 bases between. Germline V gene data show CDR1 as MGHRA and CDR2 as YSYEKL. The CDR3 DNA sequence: TGCGCCAGCAGCCAAGATCTGGAGGCTGGAGGAGGGGCTTTCTTT. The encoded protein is CASSQDLEAGGGAFF.

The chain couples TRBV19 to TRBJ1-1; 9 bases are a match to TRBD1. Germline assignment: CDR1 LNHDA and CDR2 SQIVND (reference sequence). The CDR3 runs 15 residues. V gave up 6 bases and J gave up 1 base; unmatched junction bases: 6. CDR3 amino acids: CASRQTTGGNTEAFF. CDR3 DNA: TGTGCCAGTAGACAGACGACAGGGGGGAACACTGAAGCTTTCTTT.

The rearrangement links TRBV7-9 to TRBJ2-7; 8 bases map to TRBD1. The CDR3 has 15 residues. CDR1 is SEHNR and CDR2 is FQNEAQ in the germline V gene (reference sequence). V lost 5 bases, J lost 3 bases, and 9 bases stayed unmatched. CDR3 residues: CASSRGTGDLYEQYF. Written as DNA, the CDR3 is TGTGCCAGCAGCCGCGGGACAGGAGACCTCTACGAGCAGTACTTC.

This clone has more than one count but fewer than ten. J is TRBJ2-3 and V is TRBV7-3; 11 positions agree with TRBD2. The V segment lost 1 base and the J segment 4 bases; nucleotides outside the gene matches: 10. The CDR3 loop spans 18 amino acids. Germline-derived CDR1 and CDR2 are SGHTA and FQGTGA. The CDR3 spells CASSLRGGLLAGADTQYF. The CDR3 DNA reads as TGTGCCAGCAGCTTAAGAGGGGGACTACTAGCGGGGGCAGATACGCAGTATTTT.

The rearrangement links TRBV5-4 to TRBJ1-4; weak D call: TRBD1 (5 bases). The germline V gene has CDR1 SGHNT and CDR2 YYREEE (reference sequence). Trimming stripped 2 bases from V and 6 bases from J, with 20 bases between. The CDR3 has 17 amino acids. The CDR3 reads CASSFATTGRAYEKLFF. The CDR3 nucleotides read TGTGCCAGCAGCTTCGCCACCACCGGCAGGGCATATGAAAAACTGTTTTTT.

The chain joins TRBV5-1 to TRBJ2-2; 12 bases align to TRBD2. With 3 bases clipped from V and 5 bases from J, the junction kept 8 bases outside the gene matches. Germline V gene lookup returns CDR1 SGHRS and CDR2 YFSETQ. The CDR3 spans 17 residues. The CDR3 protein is CASSSAPSGGATGELFF. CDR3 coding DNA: TGCGCCAGCAGCTCTGCCCCTAGCGGGGGGGCGACCGGGGAGCTGTTTTTT.

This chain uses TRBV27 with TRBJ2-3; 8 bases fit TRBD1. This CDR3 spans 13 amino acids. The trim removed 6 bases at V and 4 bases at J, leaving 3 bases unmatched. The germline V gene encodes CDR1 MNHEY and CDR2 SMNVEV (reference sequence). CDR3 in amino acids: CASSQTGADTQYF. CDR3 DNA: TGTGCCAGCAGCCAGACAGGGGCAGATACGCAGTATTTT.

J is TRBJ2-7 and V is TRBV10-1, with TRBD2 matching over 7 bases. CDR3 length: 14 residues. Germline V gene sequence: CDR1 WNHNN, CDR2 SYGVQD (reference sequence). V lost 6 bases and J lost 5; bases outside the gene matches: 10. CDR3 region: CASSRTRGVDEQYF. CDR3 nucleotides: TGCGCCAGCAGCCGCACCCGGGGGGTGGACGAGCAGTACTTC.

The CDR3 is CASSQNSKSTDTQYF. Written as DNA, the CDR3 is TGCGCCAGCAGCCAAAATTCTAAATCGACAGATACGCAGTATTTT. This chain links TRBV4-1 with TRBJ2-3; D unresolved. Per the germline V gene, CDR1 is MGHRA and CDR2 is YSYEKL. This CDR3 has 15 residues. The germline V and J ends were trimmed by 2 bases and 3 bases, with 12 bases remaining between them.

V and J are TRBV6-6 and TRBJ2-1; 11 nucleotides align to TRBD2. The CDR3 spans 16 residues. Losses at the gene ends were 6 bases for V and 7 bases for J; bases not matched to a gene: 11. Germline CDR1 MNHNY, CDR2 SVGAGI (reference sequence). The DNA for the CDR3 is TGTGCCAGCAGGCAGTGGACTAGCGGGCACCGAAATGAGCAGTTCTTC. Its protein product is CASRQWTSGHRNEQFF.

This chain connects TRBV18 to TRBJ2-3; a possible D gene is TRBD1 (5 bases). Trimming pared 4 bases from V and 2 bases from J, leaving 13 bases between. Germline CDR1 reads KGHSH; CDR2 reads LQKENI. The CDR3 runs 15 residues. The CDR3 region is CASSLLGHTTDTQYF. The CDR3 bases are TGTGCCAGCTCACTTCTTGGACACACCACAGATACGCAGTATTTT.

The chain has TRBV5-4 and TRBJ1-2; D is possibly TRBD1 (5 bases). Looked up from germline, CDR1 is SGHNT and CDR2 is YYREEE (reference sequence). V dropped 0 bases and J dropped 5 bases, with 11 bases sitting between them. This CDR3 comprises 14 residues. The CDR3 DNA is TGTGCCAGCAGCTTGGATTCGCAGGGTTATGGCTACACCTTC. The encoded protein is CASSLDSQGYGYTF.

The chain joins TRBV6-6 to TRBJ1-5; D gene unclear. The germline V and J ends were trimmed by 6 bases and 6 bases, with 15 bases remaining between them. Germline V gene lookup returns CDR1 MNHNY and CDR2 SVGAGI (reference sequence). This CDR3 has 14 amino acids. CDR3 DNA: TGTGCCAGCAGGAACCTTGAAGGAGGTCAGCCCCAGCATTTT. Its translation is CASRNLEGGQPQHF.

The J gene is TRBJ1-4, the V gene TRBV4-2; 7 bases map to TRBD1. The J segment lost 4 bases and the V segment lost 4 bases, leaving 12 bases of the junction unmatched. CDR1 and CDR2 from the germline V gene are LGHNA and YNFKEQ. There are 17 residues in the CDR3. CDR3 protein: CASSLSPRTGDNEKLFF. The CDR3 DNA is TGTGCCAGCAGCCTCTCTCCGCGGACAGGCGATAATGAAAAACTGTTTTTT.

CDR3 DNA: TGTGCCAGCCAAAAGGGACTCACGAACACTGAAGCTTTCTTT. This encodes CASQKGLTNTEAFF. The V and J genes are TRBV2 and TRBJ1-1, with D possibly TRBD1 on 5 matching bases. V lost 8 bases and J 1 base, leaving 14 bases between the germline ends. The CDR3 sequence is 14 residues long. Per germline, CDR1 SNHLY and CDR2 FYNNEI.

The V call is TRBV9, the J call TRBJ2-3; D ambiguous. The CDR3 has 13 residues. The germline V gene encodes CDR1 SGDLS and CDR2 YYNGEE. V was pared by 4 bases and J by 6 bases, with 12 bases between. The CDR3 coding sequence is TGTGCCAGCAGCTCCCCGACATTGGATACGCAGTATTTT. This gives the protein CASSSPTLDTQYF.

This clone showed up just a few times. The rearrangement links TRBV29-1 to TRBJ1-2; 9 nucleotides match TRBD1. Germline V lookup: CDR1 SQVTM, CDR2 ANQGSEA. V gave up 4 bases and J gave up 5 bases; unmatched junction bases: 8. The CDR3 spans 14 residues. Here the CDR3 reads CSVVDPGTGYGYTF. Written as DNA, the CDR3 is TGCAGCGTTGTCGACCCCGGGACAGGGTATGGCTACACCTTC.

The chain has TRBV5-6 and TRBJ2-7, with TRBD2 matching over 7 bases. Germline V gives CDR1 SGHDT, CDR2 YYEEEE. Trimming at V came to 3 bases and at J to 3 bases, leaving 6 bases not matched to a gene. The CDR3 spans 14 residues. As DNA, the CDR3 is TGTGCCAGCAGCTCGGGGGACTATCTCTACGAGCAGTACTTC. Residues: CASSSGDYLYEQYF.

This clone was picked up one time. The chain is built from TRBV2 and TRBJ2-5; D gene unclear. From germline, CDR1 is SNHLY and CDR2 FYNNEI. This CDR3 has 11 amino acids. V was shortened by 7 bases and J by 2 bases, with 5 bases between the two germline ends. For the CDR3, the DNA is TGTGCCAGCAAGCATCAAGAGACCCAGTACTTC. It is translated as CASKHQETQYF.

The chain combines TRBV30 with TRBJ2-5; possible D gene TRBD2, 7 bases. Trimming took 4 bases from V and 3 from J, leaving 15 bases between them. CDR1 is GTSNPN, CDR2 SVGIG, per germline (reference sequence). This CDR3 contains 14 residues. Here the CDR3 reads CAWNRGLAEETQYF. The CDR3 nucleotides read TGTGCCTGGAACCGGGGGCTAGCGGAAGAGACCCAGTACTTC.

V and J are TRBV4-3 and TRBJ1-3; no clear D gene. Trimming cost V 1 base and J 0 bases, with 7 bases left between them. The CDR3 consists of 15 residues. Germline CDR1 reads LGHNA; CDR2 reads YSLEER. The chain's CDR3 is CASSQGEHSGNTIYF. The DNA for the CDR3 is TGCGCCAGCAGCCAAGGGGAGCACTCTGGAAACACCATATATTTT.